This entry lists 23 T cell receptor beta chains sequenced from one sample in a study of glioma-infiltrating T cells. The iRepertoire nested amplicon-rescue multiplex PCR amplified TCR alpha and beta CDR3s from RNA. In TCRdb, the multiplex PCR reads were re-called with MiXCR into one record per CDR3 protein. Of approximately 120,000 distinct CDR3 sequences in the sample, roughly 25% were seen once. What was sequenced was glioma tissue, nonneoplastic brain tissue, or PBMCs (not recorded which). The receptors here all came from a human donor with low-grade glioma or glioblastoma, undergoing nonglioma brain surgery, or in good health (not recorded which).

J is TRBJ2-7 and V is TRBV7-9; 7 nucleotides align to TRBD2. V shed 8 bases, J shed 6 bases, and the junction held 16 bases outside the gene matches. From germline, CDR1 is SEHNR and CDR2 FQNEAQ (reference sequence). There are 15 residues in the CDR3. The CDR3 bases are TGTGCCAGCGAACCTCCGGGACCAGCGGGATCCGAGCAGTACTTC. This codes for CASEPPGPAGSEQYF.

This clonotype was observed at least ten times. The chain has TRBV7-2 and TRBJ2-7; perhaps TRBD2 as D (5 bases). The germline V and J ends were trimmed by 5 bases and 4 bases, with 12 bases remaining between them. In germline, CDR1 is SGHTA, CDR2 FQGNSA. This CDR3 comprises 13 residues. The CDR3 loop reads CASSPTTGYEQYF. CDR3 in DNA: TGTGCCAGCAGCCCAACGACGGGGTACGAGCAGTACTTC.

This clonotype occurred many times. The chain employs TRBV2 and TRBJ1-6; tentatively, D is TRBD1 (5 bases). In germline, CDR1 is SNHLY, CDR2 FYNNEI. CDR3 length: 14 amino acids. Trimming cost V 6 bases and J 5 bases, with 11 bases left between them. The CDR3 protein is CASRGREDNSPLHF. Here the CDR3 DNA reads TGTGCCAGCAGGGGACGGGAAGATAATTCACCCCTCCACTTT.

The J gene is TRBJ1-1, the V gene TRBV10-3, with a weak D call TRBD1 (6 bases). V was trimmed by 7 bases and J by 4 bases, leaving 13 bases between them. This CDR3 has 13 amino acids. Germline CDR1 ENHRY, CDR2 SYGVKD. The chain's CDR3 is CAIMAGVGTEAFF. CDR3 DNA sequence: TGTGCCATCATGGCAGGGGTCGGCACTGAAGCTTTCTTT.

Details on this clonotype: A much bigger clone sits one base away, suggesting this may be a read error. The chain couples TRBV7-2 to TRBJ2-3, with D unclear. The CDR3 contains 18 residues. Germline CDR1 and CDR2: SGHTA and FQGNSA. Trimming stripped 0 bases from V and 10 bases from J, with 26 bases between. As DNA, the CDR3 is TGTGCCAGCAGCTTAGCGAATAGTTGGGCAGAGAGAACGGATGCGCAGTATTTT. It codes for CASSLANSWAERTDAQYF.

This clonotype was detected many times. The rearrangement uses TRBV19 and TRBJ1-5; TRBD1 might be the D (6 bases). CDR1 and CDR2 (germline): LNHDA, SQIVND (reference sequence). Trimming removed 6 bases at V and 5 bases at J, with 14 bases between. The CDR3 covers 14 residues. CDR3 loop: CASSQQGSHQPQHF. The CDR3 region has the DNA TGTGCCAGTAGCCAACAGGGAAGCCATCAGCCCCAGCATTTT.

The rearrangement joins TRBV2 to TRBJ1-2; D uncertain. Germline CDR1 is SNHLY and CDR2 is FYNNEI. Trimming pared 4 bases from V and 0 bases from J, leaving 9 bases between. This CDR3 has 14 residues. The CDR3 reads CASSVTAPNYGYTF. The CDR3 DNA reads as TGTGCCAGCAGTGTAACCGCGCCTAACTATGGCTACACCTTC. Complete variable domain (other parts from reference TRBV2 and TRBJ1-2): EPEVTQTPSHQVTQMGQEVILRCVPISNHLYFYWYRQILGQKVEFLVSFYNNEISEKSEIFDDQFSVERPDGSNFTLKIRSTKLEDSAMYFCASSVTAPNYGYTFGSGTRLTVV.

This clonotype occurred many times. This rearrangement joins TRBV6-2 or TRBV6-3 to TRBJ2-2, with D perhaps matching TRBD2 (6 bases). This CDR3 has 16 amino acids. The V gene's germline CDR1 is MNHEY and CDR2 SVGEGT. V dropped 7 bases and J dropped 0 bases, with 15 bases sitting between them. CDR3 protein: CASIFSGMANTGELFF. CDR3 nucleotide sequence: TGTGCCAGCATCTTTAGCGGCATGGCGAACACCGGGGAGCTGTTTTTT.

This clonotype was observed at least ten times. The V gene is TRBV10-3, the J gene TRBJ1-2, with TRBD1 matching 8 bases. The CDR3 covers 16 residues. The V segment lost 0 bases and the J segment 5 bases; nucleotides outside the gene matches: 8. Germline values: CDR1 ENHRY, CDR2 SYGVKD. The CDR3 spells CAISESWTGTGYGYTF. As DNA, the CDR3 is TGTGCCATCAGTGAGTCGTGGACAGGGACTGGGTATGGCTACACCTTC.

This clonotype was counted a few times. The chain is built from TRBV12-3 or TRBV12-4 and TRBJ1-1; D not certain. The V and J ends lost 11 bases and 1 base respectively, with 8 bases between them. This CDR3 contains 11 residues. Here the CDR3 DNA reads TGTGCCGGCGCAAAGAACACTGAAGCTTTCTTT. Protein: CAGAKNTEAFF.

This clonotype was detected only a few times. This chain uses TRBV5-6 with TRBJ2-7; no clear D. Per the germline V gene, CDR1 is SGHDT and CDR2 is YYEEEE. This CDR3 contains 17 residues. Trimming stripped 4 bases from V and 4 bases from J, with 24 bases between. The CDR3 nucleotides are TGTGCCAGCAGCCTGACCAAACGTAACTATTTTAAATACGAGCAGTACTTC. Its translation: CASSLTKRNYFKYEQYF.

There are many counts of this clonotype. The chain employs TRBV29-1 and TRBJ1-2; D gene unclear. Germline V gene lookup returns CDR1 SQVTM and CDR2 ANQGSEA. The CDR3 consists of 14 residues. Between the trimmed V and J ends, which lost 1 base and 2 bases, there was a span of 11 bases. CDR3 DNA sequence: TGCAGCGTTGAAGTTCCGGCCCCCAACTATGGCTACACCTTC. Protein: CSVEVPAPNYGYTF.

In this sample, this clonotype turned up many times. The V call is TRBV25-1, the J call TRBJ2-7; D is perhaps TRBD2 (5 bases). Germline values: CDR1 MGHDK, CDR2 SYGVNS. This CDR3 region has 13 residues. The V end lost 4 bases, the J end lost 5 bases, and 12 bases lay between the germline ends. The CDR3 DNA reads TGTGCCAGCAGTGTACAAGCGGCTAACGAGCAGTACTTC. It encodes CASSVQAANEQYF.

This clonotype was seen ten or more times. V and J are TRBV4-1 and TRBJ1-4; a possible D gene is TRBD1 (6 bases). This CDR3 has 17 residues. Trimming removed 1 base at V and 10 bases at J, with 22 bases between. The germline V gene has CDR1 MGHRA and CDR2 YSYEKL. CDR3 DNA: TGCGCCAGCAGCCAAGGCCCTCTGGTGGGGACAACCGGAAAACTGTTTTTT. Translated: CASSQGPLVGTTGKLFF.

This chain joins TRBV29-1 and TRBJ1-1, with D uncertain. From germline, CDR1 is SQVTM and CDR2 ANQGSEA. With 7 bases removed from V and 5 bases from J, the gap between germline ends came to 26 bases. The CDR3 loop spans 16 amino acids. The CDR3: CSATNADRAYGTEAFF. The CDR3 DNA is TGCAGCGCCACGAACGCCGATAGGGCTTATGGAACTGAAGCTTTCTTT.

This clonotype has a count of ten or more. The chain uses TRBV6-1 and TRBJ2-7; 7 bases fit TRBD1. V lost 4 bases and J lost 5; bases outside the gene matches: 8. The V gene's germline CDR1 is MNHNS and CDR2 SASEGT. CDR3 length: 14 amino acids. DNA for the CDR3: TGTGCCAGCAGTGTCGACAGGGAGCCCCACGAGCAGTACTTC. Amino acids: CASSVDREPHEQYF.

This clonotype was counted at least ten times. The J gene is TRBJ1-3, the V gene TRBV20-1, with 10 bases lining up with TRBD1. CDR3 length: 15 amino acids. Per the germline V gene, CDR1 is DFQATT and CDR2 is SNEGSKA (reference sequence). The trim removed 4 bases at V and 3 bases at J, leaving 6 bases unmatched. As DNA, the CDR3 is TGCAGTGCTACCTCGGGACAGGGGATTGGAAACACCATATATTTT. Residues: CSATSGQGIGNTIYF.

V and J are TRBV28 and TRBJ2-3; TRBD2 agrees at 11 bases. V lost 5 bases, J lost 4 bases, and 8 bases stayed unmatched. Germline loops: CDR1 MDHEN, CDR2 SYDVKM. This CDR3 has 16 residues. CDR3 DNA: TGTGCCAGCAGTCTATTTGTAGCGGGAGGGCCAGATACGCAGTATTTT. It specifies CASSLFVAGGPDTQYF.

This clonotype showed up many times. The chain has TRBV6-2 or TRBV6-3 and TRBJ2-1; no firm D call. The CDR3 sequence is 16 residues long. The germline V and J ends were trimmed by 1 base and 6 bases, with 16 bases remaining between them. Germline V gives CDR1 MNHEY, CDR2 SVGEGT. The CDR3 DNA follows: TGTGCCAGCAGTTACTATTCGGTCCTCCTCCTCAATGAGCAGTTCTTC. Its protein is CASSYYSVLLLNEQFF.

This clonotype was observed at least ten times. The rearrangement joins TRBV6-1 to TRBJ2-2; TRBD1 is a possible D gene (5 bases). The germline gives CDR1 MNHNS, CDR2 SASEGT. V shed 5 bases and J shed 3 bases, with 16 bases lying between them. The CDR3 extends over 16 amino acids. CDR3 DNA: TGTGCCAGCAGTCCCCCAGGGCGGAGAGACACCGGGGAGCTGTTTTTT. It translates to CASSPPGRRDTGELFF.

This clonotype was recorded many times. The V and J genes are TRBV10-3 and TRBJ2-5; D might be TRBD1 (5 bases). The germline gives CDR1 ENHRY, CDR2 SYGVKD. This CDR3 spans 16 amino acids. V was shortened by 2 bases and J by 0 bases, with 13 bases between the two germline ends. The CDR3 bases are TGTGCCATCAGTGAGGATGGACACACGTACCAAGAGACCCAGTACTTC. This encodes CAISEDGHTYQETQYF.

At least ten counts were recorded for this clonotype. The chain uses TRBV7-2 and TRBJ2-1, with D unclear. V lost 3 bases and J lost 7, with 10 bases in between. In germline, CDR1 is SGHTA, CDR2 FQGNSA. This CDR3 comprises 13 residues. The CDR3 DNA reads as TGTGCCAGCAGCTTTTCGGCCGGGAATGAGCAGTTCTTC. Protein: CASSFSAGNEQFF.

This clonotype was counted many times. The chain couples TRBV12-3 or TRBV12-4 to TRBJ1-2, with D possibly matching TRBD1 (5 bases). Trimming stripped 4 bases from V and 6 bases from J, with 9 bases between. The CDR3 spans 12 residues. CDR3 DNA sequence: TGTGCCAGCAGTTCTTCCAGGGATGGCTACACCTTC. Translated, it gives CASSSSRDGYTF.